Listed below are T cell receptor beta chains from one sample, sequenced in a study of T-cell reconstitution after alpha-beta-depleted transplantation in children. TCRdb re-derived calls from the PCR reads in MiXCR, one entry per CDR3 protein. The table shows about 200,000 distinct CDR3 sequences, with roughly 8.1% occurring only once. Sample: PBMCs, mostly from graft donor cells, taken 360 days after TCRalphabeta/CD19-depleted stem cell transplant. These receptors all stem from a male patient aged 2-15 years who had a stem cell transplant for acute myeloid leukemia, so the T cells may come from the graft donor. CDR3s include the opening cysteine and the closing phenylalanine or tryptophan. Fields, in order: CDR3 length, D gene, clone size, J gene, V gene, CDR3 DNA, CDR3 protein. D genes are given only for firm matches. Expanded clones are given a class, and other clones once, few, many or no size at all.

16 | TRBD2 | many | TRBJ2-5 | TRBV29-1 | TGCAGCGTTGAGGGACAGGGACTAGCGGGACTAGAGACCCAGTACTTC | CSVEGQGLAGLETQYF
11 | NA | many | TRBJ2-7 | TRBV14 | TGTGCCAGCAGCCTAGCTAACGAGCAGTACTTC | CASSLANEQYF
15 | TRBD1 | NA | TRBJ1-2 | TRBV7-9 | TGTGCCAGCAGCGGAAGGACACTGGACAGGGGTGGCTACACCTTC | CASSGRTLDRGGYTF
18 | TRBD2 | NA | TRBJ2-4 | TRBV4-1 | TGCGCCAGCAGCTTCGGGACTAGCGGGGCCCAAGCCAAAAACATTCAGTACTTC | CASSFGTSGAQAKNIQYF
14 | NA | few | TRBJ2-7 | TRBV7-8 | TGTGCCAGCAGTATAGGACAGGCGGGGTACGAGCAGTACTTC | CASSIGQAGYEQYF
11 | NA | many | TRBJ2-5 | TRBV3-1 | TGTGCCAGCAGCCAAGCGGAGACCCAGTACTTC | CASSQAETQYF
14 | NA | NA | TRBJ2-5 | TRBV4-3 | TGCGCCAGCAGCCAAGACTCGGGAGTAGAGACCCAGTACTTC | CASSQDSGVETQYF
13 | NA | NA | TRBJ1-4 | TRBV7-9 | TGTGCCAGCAGCTTAGCGGCGTCTGAAAAACTGTTTTTT | CASSLAASEKLFF
16 | NA | NA | TRBJ1-2 | TRBV4-2 | TGTGCCAGCAGCCACAGCCGGGACACCGCTTCGCGTGGCTACACCTTC | CASSHSRDTASRGYTF
17 | NA | few | TRBJ1-4 | TRBV5-5 | TGTGCCAGCAGCTTGGGCCTTTGGGGTGAATCGGATGAAAAACTGTTTTTT | CASSLGLWGESDEKLFF
14 | NA | many | TRBJ2-5 | TRBV20-1 | TGCAGTGCTAGAGAGGCCCTCGTCAACGTAGTCCAGTACTTC | CSAREALVNVVQYF
14 | NA | NA | TRBJ1-5 | TRBV3-1 | TGTGCCAGCAGCCAAGGGCGGCTCAATCAGCCCCAGCATTTT | CASSQGRLNQPQHF
13 | NA | many | TRBJ2-5 | TRBV3-1 | TGTGCCAGCAGCCAAGTTACCCAAGAGACCCAGTACTTC | CASSQVTQETQYF
14 | NA | few | TRBJ2-5 | TRBV3-1 | TGTGCCAGCAGTATGCTAGGGGGCCAAGAGACCCAGTACTTC | CASSMLGGQETQYF
16 | NA | NA | TRBJ2-4 | TRBV20-1 | TGCAGTGCTAGAGATCGACGCCCAGGGTTCGGAAACATTCAGTACTTC | CSARDRRPGFGNIQYF
13 | NA | few | TRBJ2-3 | TRBV11-2 | TGTGCCAGCAGCTTAGCGGAGACATATACGCAGTATTTT | CASSLAETYTQYF
14 | TRBD2 | many | TRBJ2-1 | TRBV12-3/TRBV12-4 | TGTGCCATCGAGCGGGAGAGCTCCTACAATGAGCAGTTCTTC | CAIERESSYNEQFF
21 | TRBD2 | NA | TRBJ2-5 | TRBV3-1 | TGTGCCAGCAGCCAAGTGTGGGTGGGACTAGCGGGGGAGTCGTACCAAGAGACCCAGTACTTC | CASSQVWVGLAGESYQETQYF
11 | TRBD2 | NA | TRBJ2-1 | TRBV18 | TGTGCCAGCTCACAATCTAGCGGGGTGTTCTTC | CASSQSSGVFF
13 | TRBD2 | few | TRBJ2-3 | TRBV20-1 | TGCAGTGTAACTAGCGGGGCGGGAGATACGCAGTATTTT | CSVTSGAGDTQYF
16 | NA | NA | TRBJ2-1 | TRBV7-2 | TGTGCCAGCAGCCCGTCGGGTCGCGAGTCAAACAATGAGCAGTTCTTC | CASSPSGRESNNEQFF
14 | TRBD1 | NA | TRBJ1-1 | TRBV20-1 | TGCAGTGCTACGGACAGGGGGCGATGGACTGAAGCTTTCTTT | CSATDRGRWTEAFF
13 | TRBD2 | many | TRBJ2-5 | TRBV15 | TGTGCCACCAAGTTTAGCGGGGCAGAGACCCAGTACTTC | CATKFSGAETQYF
15 | NA | NA | TRBJ2-3 | TRBV7-2 | TGTGCCAGCAGCCGGAGTAGCGTTAGCACAGATACGCAGTATTTT | CASSRSSVSTDTQYF
14 | TRBD1 | few | TRBJ1-2 | TRBV20-1 | TGCAGTGCTACTGACAGGGAGAGGGACTATGGCTACACCTTC | CSATDRERDYGYTF
15 | NA | many | TRBJ2-3 | TRBV12-3/TRBV12-4 | TGTGCCAGCACCACCGTTGGGGCCGGGGCCGATACGCAGTATTTT | CASTTVGAGADTQYF
15 | TRBD1 | few | TRBJ2-3 | TRBV24-1 | TGTGCCACCAGTGACCCAGGGGGTCCCACAGATACGCAGTATTTT | CATSDPGGPTDTQYF
12 | NA | many | TRBJ2-7 | TRBV20-1 | TGCAGTGCTAGAGATCAAAGTACCGAGCAGTACTTC | CSARDQSTEQYF
14 | TRBD2 | NA | TRBJ2-7 | TRBV20-1 | TGCAGTGCCCTAAACCGGAGCGGGAGCAACGAGCAGTACTTC | CSALNRSGSNEQYF
16 | TRBD1 | NA | TRBJ2-3 | TRBV29-1 | TGCAGCGTTGATCCCTACAGGGGGCTGAACACAGATACGCAGTATTTT | CSVDPYRGLNTDTQYF
17 | TRBD2 | few | TRBJ2-4 | TRBV3-1 | TGTGCCAGCAGCCAAGCCCCAGCGGGGGAGGCCAAAAACATTCAGTACTTC | CASSQAPAGEAKNIQYF
12 | NA | many | TRBJ2-7 | TRBV12-3/TRBV12-4 | TGTGCCAGCAGTTCCCGGAGGCACGAGCAGTACTTC | CASSSRRHEQYF
14 | NA | many | TRBJ1-2 | TRBV20-1 | TGCAGTGCTAGCGTATCCGGGCTGTACTATGGCTACACCTTC | CSASVSGLYYGYTF
14 | TRBD1 | NA | TRBJ1-1 | TRBV5-1 | TGCGCCAGCAGCTTGGATTGGACAGGGACTGAAGCTTTCTTT | CASSLDWTGTEAFF
14 | TRBD2 | NA | TRBJ2-1 | TRBV7-2 | TGTGCCAGCAGCTTAGCGGGAGGGCCCCATGAGCAGTTCTTC | CASSLAGGPHEQFF
14 | NA | many | TRBJ1-1 | TRBV5-4 | TGTGCCAGCAGCTTAAAAGGGACGAGCACTGAAGCTTTCTTT | CASSLKGTSTEAFF
17 | TRBD1 | few | TRBJ2-2 | TRBV20-1 | TGCAGTGCTAGAGATAATAGGGGACAGGGGATCACCGGGGAGCTGTTTTTT | CSARDNRGQGITGELFF